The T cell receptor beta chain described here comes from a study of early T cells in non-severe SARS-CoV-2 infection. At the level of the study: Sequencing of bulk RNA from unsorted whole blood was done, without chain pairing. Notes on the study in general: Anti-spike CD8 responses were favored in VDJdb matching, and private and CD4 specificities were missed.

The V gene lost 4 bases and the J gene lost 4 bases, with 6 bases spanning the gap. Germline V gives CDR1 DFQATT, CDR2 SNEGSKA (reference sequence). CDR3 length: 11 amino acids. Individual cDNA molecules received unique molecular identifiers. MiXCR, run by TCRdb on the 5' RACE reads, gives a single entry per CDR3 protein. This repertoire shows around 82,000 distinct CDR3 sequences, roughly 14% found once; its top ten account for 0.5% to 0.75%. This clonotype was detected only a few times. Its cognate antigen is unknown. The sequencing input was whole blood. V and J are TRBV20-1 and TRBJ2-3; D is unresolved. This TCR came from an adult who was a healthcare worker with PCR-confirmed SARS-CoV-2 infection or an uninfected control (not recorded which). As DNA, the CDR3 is TGCAGTGCTACCCTTGCAGATACGCAGTATTTT. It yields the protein CSATLADTQYF.